A single sample is the source of the 4 T cell receptor beta chains below, sequenced in a study of T-cell memory formation after mild COVID-19. TCRdb reprocessed the 5' RACE reads via MiXCR and lists one record per CDR3 protein. The sample records approximately 210,000 distinct CDR3 sequences, around 20% being singletons. Input material: PBMCs or a T cell subset sorted from them (not recorded which). These receptors all come from an adult woman who had mild COVID-19 (a few samples of this study predate the infection). Cell type and time point are not known.

In the case of this clonotype: At one end, the junction sequence differs from germline, possibly due to a read error. The V and J genes are TRBV6-1 and TRBJ2-7; 9 positions agree with TRBD1. CDR3 length: 14 residues. Germline V gene lookup returns CDR1 MNHNS and CDR2 SASEGT. For the CDR3, the DNA is TGTGTCAGCAGGGATACAGGGGGCAGGTACGAGCAGTACTTC. Residues: CVSRDTGGRYEQYF.

This clonotype showed up just a few times. The V call is TRBV6-5, the J call TRBJ2-2; D might be TRBD1 (6 bases). The CDR3 has 15 residues. Trimming left V 0 bases short and J 4 bases short, with 9 bases between. Germline values: CDR1 MNHEY, CDR2 SVGAGI. The CDR3 protein is CASSYSGGGTGELFF. DNA of the CDR3: TGTGCCAGCAGTTACTCAGGGGGTGGCACCGGGGAGCTGTTTTTT.

The chain employs TRBV7-6 and TRBJ2-1; 7 bases fit TRBD2. V lost 5 bases and J lost 4; bases outside the gene matches: 11. The CDR3 is made up of 16 amino acids. The V gene's germline CDR1 is SGHVS and CDR2 FNYEAQ. The CDR3 here is CASSDWSGKVYNEQFF. The CDR3 region has the DNA TGTGCCAGCAGCGACTGGAGCGGGAAGGTTTACAATGAGCAGTTCTTC.

This clonotype was found a few times. The chain couples TRBV20-1 to TRBJ1-2; D is ambiguous. Germline CDR1 DFQATT, CDR2 SNEGSKA (reference sequence). The CDR3 runs to 10 residues. The V and J ends lost 3 bases and 5 bases respectively, with 4 bases between them. The DNA of the CDR3 is TGCAGTGCTAGTGGGTATGGCTACACCTTC. Translated: CSASGYGYTF.